Each of the 6 T cell receptor beta chains below was sequenced from the same sample in a study of tumor and adjacent non-tumor tissue in lung cancer. The library came from three nested PCR rounds adapted from ARM-PCR protocols. One entry per CDR3 protein, called by TCRdb with MiXCR from the multiplex PCR reads. The profile covers 70,000 to 80,000 distinct CDR3 sequences, with 72% appearing a single time and about 9.2% taken by the ten largest. The template was RNA from unsorted bulk tissue. What was sequenced was lung tumor tissue. The receptors shown here come from a woman aged 40 to 50 with non-small cell lung cancer.

J is TRBJ1-1 and V is TRBV11-2; D gene unclear. Trimming stripped 5 bases from V and 4 bases from J, with 14 bases between. From germline, CDR1 is SGHAT and CDR2 FQNNGV. This CDR3 spans 14 amino acids. Here the CDR3 DNA reads TGTGCCAGCAGCCTAAGTAGGGCGAGCACTGAAGCTTTCTTT. It yields the protein CASSLSRASTEAFF.

Note on this clonotype: The missing conserved phenylalanine or tryptophan at the end of this CDR3 makes a read error likely. The rearrangement uses TRBV6-6 and TRBJ1-1, with 8 nucleotides matching TRBD1. The CDR3 consists of 12 residues. With 9 bases clipped from V and 9 bases from J, the junction kept 9 bases outside the gene matches. CDR1 is MNHNY, CDR2 SVGAGI, per germline (reference sequence). CDR3 sequence reads: CARRTGKSQAFL. Written as DNA, the CDR3 is TGTGCCAGGAGGACAGGGAAATCCCAAGCTTTCCTT.

On this clonotype itself: Just one base apart from a much larger clone, this may be a read error. The CDR3 loop reads CASRDLDRAHGYTF. CDR3 coding DNA: TGTGCCAGCAGGGATTTAGACAGGGCGCATGGCTACACCTTC. The J gene is TRBJ1-2, the V gene TRBV28; 7 bases line up with TRBD1. This CDR3 is built from 14 residues. V dropped 6 bases and J dropped 6; count of bases not matched to a gene: 10. The germline CDR1 and CDR2 sequences are MDHEN and SYDVKM.

This clonotype came up once. It may be a read error: a sequence one base away is much more abundant. The chain combines TRBV7-8 with TRBJ1-5, with D perhaps TRBD1 (5 bases). Germline-derived CDR1 and CDR2 are SGHVS and FQNEAQ. The CDR3 consists of 16 residues. Trimming took 5 bases from V and 2 from J, leaving 16 bases between them. DNA of the CDR3: TGTGCCAGCAGCCGCCTGTCCGGGGCAGGCAATCAGCCCCAGCATTTT. It is translated as CASSRLSGAGNQPQHF.

This clonotype was seen repeatedly, ten times or more. The chain couples TRBV28 to TRBJ2-5, with a possible D match to TRBD1 (6 bases). V dropped 8 bases and J dropped 7 bases, with 14 bases sitting between them. The CDR3 has 12 amino acids. The germline V gene encodes CDR1 MDHEN and CDR2 SYDVKM. The CDR3 nucleotides read TGTGCCAGCTCAGGACAGCGGCGGACCCAGTACTTC. Its translation is CASSGQRRTQYF.

The chain uses TRBV28 and TRBJ1-1; no firm D call. Trimming stripped 9 bases from V and 4 bases from J, with 21 bases between. The CDR3 covers 15 residues. Per germline, CDR1 MDHEN and CDR2 SYDVKM. In nucleotides, the CDR3 is TGTGCCAGTGGAACTATGTCGGTGGCTGGCACTGAAGCTTTCTTT. Translating gives CASGTMSVAGTEAFF.